Described below is a single T cell receptor (beta chain) sequence and its context. Its specificity is unknown. The source of the sample is a study of OX40 agonist ivuxolimab in advanced cancers. As for the study in general: The group had a mean age of 60 years, ranged from roughly 23 to 79, and was roughly 80% male.

Assay used: immunoSEQ multiplex PCR; TCRdb lists only in-frame clones, some missing. The table has around 76,000 clones, 85% to 90% seen once; the top ten hold 10% to 15%. General study findings and limits: Clonal expansion in partial responders at 0.1-3.0 mg/kg ranked among the lowest.

Germline trimming cut 4 bases from V and 8 bases from J; bases unmatched to any gene: 7. The CDR3 is made up of 15 amino acids. Germline V lookup: CDR1 SEHNR, CDR2 FQNEAQ (reference sequence). This chain uses TRBV7-9 with TRBJ1-4; the match to TRBD1 covers 10 bases. Sample: CD4+ or CD8+ T cells sorted from blood, taken in a trial of the OX40 agonist ivuxolimab. This receptor was obtained from an adult with an advanced solid tumor such as melanoma, head and neck, liver or kidney cancer. The CDR3: CASSWTGTGDEKLFF. The CDR3 DNA follows: TGTGCCAGCAGCTGGACCGGGACAGGGGACGAAAAACTGTTTTTT.